This T cell receptor (beta chain) derives from a study of cytomegalovirus exposure and HLA in healthy donors (dated by TCRdb to about 2017). A note on the overall study: An earlier analysis of under 600 of the donors reported 276 Gb of sequence data and more than 90 million unique TCR beta sequences from 150 million to 200 million T cells. The study combined high-throughput TCR immunosequencing, statistical association of individual TCRs with disease status, and machine learning to predict cytomegalovirus infection status. An early release that covered fewer than 800 HLA-typed donors contained 250 to 350 gigabases of sequencing data and tens of millions of unique TCR sequences. Donor age, sex, ethnicity and CMV serostatus were compiled together with the repertoire data. Among the 398 genotyped donors, approximately 81% belonged to the genetic ancestry cluster associated with self-reported Caucasian donors. The number of typed donors differed by locus: roughly 620-630 for A, B, C, DRB1 and DQB1; approximately 520 for DQA1; some 610 for DPA1; and around 490 for DPB1. Every repertoire in the discovery cohort had been generated on one and the same sequencing platform. In an earlier analysis of several hundred of the donors, high-throughput TCR beta sequencing was used to judge whether each TCR beta V gene segment behaved as functional or pseudogenic. Among around 400 genotyped donors of the cohort, an average of around 240,000 unique TCR beta nucleotide sequences was sequenced per donor, of which about 18% were non-productive. The study was designed to test whether signatures of past pathogen exposure could be identified by cataloging public T cell receptors. Rather than drawing on any new phenotypic data, the later analysis identified candidate immune exposures from TCR beta sequences and the way those sequences occurred across donors. A separate validation cohort of some 130 different subjects was used in addition to the 666-subject first cohort. To study patterns of TCR occurrence, a later analysis re-analyzed previously published TCR beta repertoires from several hundred donors and added high-resolution HLA genotyping. Both class I and class II loci were covered by HLA typing, at four-digit resolution. In a later genetic analysis, genome-wide SNP genotypes for about three fifths of the roughly 670 donors were used, and that subset was treated as a discovery cohort. The study used immunosequencing to profile the T cell repertoires of about 670 subjects and linked those repertoires to cytomegalovirus serostatus. Because of strong linkage in the cohort, roughly five DR-DQ haplotypes were treated as single units for association and clustering.

Libraries were built with the immunoSEQ multiplex PCR assay. The multiplex PCR relied on a mix of 60 forward primers for TCR Vbeta segments and 13 reverse primers for TCR Jbeta segments. A multiplex PCR assay on genomic DNA amplified the CDR3 region of rearranged TCR beta genes. The amplified TCR beta libraries were sequenced on the Illumina HiSeq System as 87-base-pair reads. On the study's bioinformatics: In a later analysis, some 80 million unique TCR beta chains were counted across the roughly 610 repertoires, and some 10 million of these chains were shared by at least two donors. Raw reads were error-corrected and collapsed into unique sequences by a nearest-neighbor algorithm in which closely related sequences were merged to remove PCR and sequencing errors. CDR3 sequences were aligned to IMGT reference sequences to assign V, D and J gene segments. For a sequence to be retained, at least a six-nucleotide match to both a V gene segment and a J gene segment was required. A rearrangement was called productive if the CDR3 had no stop codons and remained in frame with V and J, and every other rearrangement was called non-productive. CDR3 was defined according to IMGT convention as the region running from the second conserved V-encoded cysteine to the conserved J-encoded phenylalanine. In an earlier analysis of approximately 590 of the donors, sequences lacking an unambiguous match to a single V gene segment were excluded. An earlier analysis of approximately 590 of the donors called V segments functional above 56.7% productive rearrangements and segregating when the between-donor standard deviation exceeded 5%. To diagnose cytomegalovirus status from the catalog of TCR beta chain sequences, a statistical classification framework was built. In a later analysis, V and J genes were assigned by comparing TCR nucleotide sequences against IMGT/GENE-DB human TR gene sequences. In a later analysis, CDR3 sequences and most-parsimonious VDJ recombination scenarios were assigned using the TCRdist pipeline. A later analysis defined each TCR beta chain by its CDR3 amino acid sequence plus V-gene family, and excluded reads lacking a unique V-gene family. A later analysis removed 550 to 700 highly shared, low-generation-probability nucleotide sequences to deal with suspected cross-contamination and a sequencing artifact. For each public chain, a later analysis derived a clonal expansion index from normalized ranks of inferred template counts within each repertoire. A later analysis computed generation probabilities with a VDJ recombination model fitted to out-of-frame rearrangements, and checked the results against IGoR. In a later analysis, hypergeometric tests were used to score TCR-TCR, TCR-HLA and TCR-CMV co-occurrence, with a repertoire-size bias correction applied to TCR pairs. In a later analysis, false discovery rates were estimated by permuting HLA or CMV assignments 20 times. In a later analysis, co-occurring TCRs were grouped with DBSCAN, and TCRdist sequence similarity was added when clustering was performed within HLA-allele-positive subsets. For co-occurrence clustering, repertoires with fewer than 30,000 or more than 120,000 public chains were excluded, along with five repertoires with anomalous nucleotide sharing. TCRdb took this table from immuneACCESS and kept in-frame rearrangements with V and J called. Such tables lack part of the clones; where checked against another copy, unresolved V genes explain under half of the gap, and the rest is unexplained. The V and J calls and clone size come from that table; D and trimming were worked out from the DNA. The sample table records under 200,000 clones; over 70% of these occur just once. The top ten constitute 2.5% to 3.5% of the sample.

Study-wide conclusions, independent of this receptor: The study listed approximately 160 TCR beta chains as associated with cytomegalovirus. Because the 87-base-pair reads could not distinguish some IMGT-functional V segments, including TRBV6-2 and TRBV6-3, those segments were excluded. Correlated functional status among segregating V segments might be attributable to linkage disequilibrium, but an unknown experimental factor could not be ruled out. For the cohort, immune exposure information was limited to CMV serostatus. It was suggested by the authors that the approach could potentially be generalized to other disease states and immunological phenotypes. In vitro tests confirmed that three of the cytomegalovirus-associated TCR beta chains recognize cytomegalovirus antigens. In a later genetic analysis, a missense DCLRE1C variant was associated with V-gene and J-gene trimming of TCR beta chains, and the association was replicated in an independent cohort. Because counts were too low, seventeen rarely observed V segments, including chromosome 9 orphons, were excluded from the earlier analysis of 500 to 700 of the donors. According to a later genetic analysis, donors in an Asian-associated ancestry cluster had fewer N-insertions in productive TCRs than the approximately 650-donor mean. Because some donors lacked HLA typing at each locus, the association tests relied only on the typed subset. A later analysis found that HLA-associated TCR beta chains were more clonally expanded and had lower generation probabilities than equally common non-associated chains. Most CMV-associated TCR beta chains appeared to be HLA-restricted in a later analysis, and the HLA associations seemed to be driven largely by CMV exposure. A cluster of highly shared sequence variants was judged likely to represent a technical artifact of the sequencing pipeline. According to a later analysis, parvovirus B19, influenza, CMV and Epstein-Barr virus appeared linked to several top co-occurrence clusters. In a later analysis, about 16,000 TCR beta sequences were associated with specific HLA alleles at a false discovery rate of 0.05. An earlier analysis of around 600 of the donors showed that most TCR beta V segments appeared in productive rearrangements either about 87% or about 30% of the time, which broadly matched IMGT annotations. This cohort had only TCR beta chains sequenced, and the lack of alpha or paired-chain data limited which features could be detected. Roughly uniform sequencing depth across donors was assumed in presence/absence analyses, although this assumption may not hold. The classifier was reported to diagnose cytomegalovirus status with high specificity and sensitivity in both the original cohort and the validation cohort. A further reported finding was that TCR beta sequences accurately predicted the HLA-A and HLA-B alleles for most subjects in the first cohort. Most TCR sequences were seen in very few donors, while some public TCRs were found in many individuals. A later analysis found that TCR association rates varied across HLA loci, with DRB1 alleles showing the most associated TCRs and HLA-C alleles the fewest. Assigning TCR associations to individual alleles was difficult when HLA alleles, especially DR and DQ, strongly co-occurred.

Turning to this clone: Which antigen it targets is not known. An end of the junction differs from the germline gene, which may be a read error.

In total, 600 or so healthy bone marrow donors made up the cohort. At the time of sampling, every cohort member was nominally healthy, though immune exposures that went unrecorded were likely present. The donor tested CMV seropositive and was one of the 289 seropositive cohort members. A peripheral blood sample was provided by each donor, and peripheral blood mononuclear cells were used for TCR beta sequencing. The Qiagen DNeasy Blood Extraction Kit was used to extract genomic DNA from the blood cell samples. From its cysteine to its phenylalanine, the CDR3 spans 13 amino acids. The only DNA kept is the CDR3, 39 bases in frame from the first base. CDR1 and CDR2 are drawn from the germline V gene: MNHEY, SVGAGI.

The receptor chain draws on TRBV6-5 and TRBJ1-2; the D segment could be TRBD1, given 6 matching bases. The material sequenced was PBMCs. The sequence was obtained from a woman between 45 and 65 years old in good health and CMV-seropositive. Read as DNA, the sequence is TGTGCCAGCAGTCGACAGGAGAACTATGGCTACGCCTTC. Its protein is CASSRQENYGYAF.